This T cell receptor (beta chain) was observed in a study of blood T cells in healthy people across ages. Study context: Template switching picked up about one barcoded beta molecule for each two T cells.

Germline V CDR1 and CDR2: MNHEY, SMNVEV (reference sequence). The CDR3 runs 13 residues. This clonotype was seen more than once but under ten times. Together with a sample-barcoded 5' primer, a J-beta primer mix was included in a second PCR lasting about 7 to 11 cycles. TCRdb recomputed calls from the 5' RACE reads with MiXCR, one row per CDR3 protein. The sample includes about 1,000,000 distinct CDR3 sequences, more than 35% seen only once; the top ten take around 18%. The sample comprised blood. The receptor comes from a woman aged 55-75 years in good health. This sequence joins TRBV27 and TRBJ2-4; TRBD1 matches 7 bases. The DNA end lines up better with TRBJ2-7; the J call may be wrong. The CDR3 spells CASRSGQPYEQYF. CDR3 coding DNA: TGTGCCAGTCGATCGGGACAGCCCTACGAGCAGTACTTC.